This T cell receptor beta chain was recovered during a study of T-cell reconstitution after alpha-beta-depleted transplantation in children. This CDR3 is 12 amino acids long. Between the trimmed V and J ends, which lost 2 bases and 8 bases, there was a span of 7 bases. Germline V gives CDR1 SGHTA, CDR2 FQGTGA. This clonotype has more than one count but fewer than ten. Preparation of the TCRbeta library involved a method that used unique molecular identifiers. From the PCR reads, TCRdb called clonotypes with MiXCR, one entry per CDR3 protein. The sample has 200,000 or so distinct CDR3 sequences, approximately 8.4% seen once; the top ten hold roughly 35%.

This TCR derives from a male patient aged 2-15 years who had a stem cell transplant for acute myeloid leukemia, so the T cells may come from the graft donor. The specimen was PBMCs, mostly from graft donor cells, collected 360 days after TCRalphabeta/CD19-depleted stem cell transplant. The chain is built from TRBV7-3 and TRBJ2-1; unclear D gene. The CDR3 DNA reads TGTGCCAGCAGCTTATTTGGCCATGAGCAGTTCTTC. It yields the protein CASSLFGHEQFF.